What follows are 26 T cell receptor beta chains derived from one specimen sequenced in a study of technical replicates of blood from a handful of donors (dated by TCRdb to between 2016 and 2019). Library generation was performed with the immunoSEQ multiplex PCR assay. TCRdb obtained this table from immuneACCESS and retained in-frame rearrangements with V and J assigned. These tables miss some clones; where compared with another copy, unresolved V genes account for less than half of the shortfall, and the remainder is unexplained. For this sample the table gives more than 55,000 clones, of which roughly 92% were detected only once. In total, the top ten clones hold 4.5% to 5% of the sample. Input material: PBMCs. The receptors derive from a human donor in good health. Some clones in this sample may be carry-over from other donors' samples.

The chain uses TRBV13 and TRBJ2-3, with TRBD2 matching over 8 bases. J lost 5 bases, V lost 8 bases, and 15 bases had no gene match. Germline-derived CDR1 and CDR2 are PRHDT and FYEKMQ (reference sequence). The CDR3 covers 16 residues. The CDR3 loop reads CASSRGIAGLIDTQYF. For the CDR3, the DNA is TGTGCCAGCTCAAGAGGGATAGCGGGGCTCATAGATACGCAGTATTTT.

In DNA form, the CDR3 reads TGTGCCAGCAGTTCTTCCCGGGCCGGAGGACCCTACGAGCAGTACTTC. It translates to CASSSSRAGGPYEQYF. J is TRBJ2-7 and V is TRBV6-6, with a tentative D call TRBD2 (5 bases). V lost 4 bases to trimming and J lost 2 bases, with 18 bases between them. The V gene's germline CDR1 is MNHNY and CDR2 SVGAGI (reference sequence). This CDR3 has 16 amino acids.

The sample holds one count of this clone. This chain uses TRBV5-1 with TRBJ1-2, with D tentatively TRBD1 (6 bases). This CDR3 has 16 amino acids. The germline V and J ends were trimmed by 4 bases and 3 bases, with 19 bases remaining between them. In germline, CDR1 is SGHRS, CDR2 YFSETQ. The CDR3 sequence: CASSQDGQPRDYGYTF. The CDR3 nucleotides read TGCGCCAGCAGCCAGGATGGACAGCCGCGGGACTATGGCTACACCTTC.

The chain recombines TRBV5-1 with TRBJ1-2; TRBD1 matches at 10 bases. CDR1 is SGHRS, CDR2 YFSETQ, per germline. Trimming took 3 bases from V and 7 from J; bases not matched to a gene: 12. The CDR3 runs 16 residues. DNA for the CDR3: TGCGCCAGCAGCTCGGCAGACAGGGGGCGTCTTGGTGGCTACACCTTC. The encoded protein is CASSSADRGRLGGYTF.

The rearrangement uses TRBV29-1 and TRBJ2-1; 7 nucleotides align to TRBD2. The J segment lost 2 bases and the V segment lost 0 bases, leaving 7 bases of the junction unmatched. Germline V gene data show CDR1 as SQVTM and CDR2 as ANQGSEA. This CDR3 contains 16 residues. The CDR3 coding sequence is TGCAGCGTTGAAGAATTACGGGGGGACCCCTACAATGAGCAGTTCTTC. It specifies CSVEELRGDPYNEQFF.

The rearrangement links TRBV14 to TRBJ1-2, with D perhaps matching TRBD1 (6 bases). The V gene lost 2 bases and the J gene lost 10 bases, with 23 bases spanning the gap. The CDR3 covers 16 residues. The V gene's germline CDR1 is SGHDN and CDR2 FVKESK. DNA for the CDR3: TGTGCCAGCAGCCAAATCCCTTACCTGGACAGAGAGCTCTACACCTTC. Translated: CASSQIPYLDRELYTF.

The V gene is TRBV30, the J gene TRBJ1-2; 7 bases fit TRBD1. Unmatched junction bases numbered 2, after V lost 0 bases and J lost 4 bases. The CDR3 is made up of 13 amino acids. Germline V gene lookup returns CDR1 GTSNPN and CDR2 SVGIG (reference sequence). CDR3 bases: TGTGCCTGGAGTGTACAGGGGAGCTATGGCTACACCTTC. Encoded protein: CAWSVQGSYGYTF.

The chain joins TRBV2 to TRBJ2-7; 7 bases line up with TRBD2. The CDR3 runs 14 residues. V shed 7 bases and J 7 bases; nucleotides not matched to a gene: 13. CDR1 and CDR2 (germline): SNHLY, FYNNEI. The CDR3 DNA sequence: TGTGCCAGCACCCCATGGGGGGGACCCGGAGAGCAGTACTTC. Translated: CASTPWGGPGEQYF.

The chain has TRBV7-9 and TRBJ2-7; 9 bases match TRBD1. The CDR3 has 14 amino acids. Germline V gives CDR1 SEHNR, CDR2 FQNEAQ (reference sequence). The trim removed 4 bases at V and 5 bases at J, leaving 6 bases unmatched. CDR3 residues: CASSSTGGPHEQYF. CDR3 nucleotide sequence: TGTGCCAGCAGCTCGACAGGGGGTCCCCACGAGCAGTACTTC. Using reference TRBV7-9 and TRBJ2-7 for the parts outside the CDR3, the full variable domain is DTGVSQNPRHKITKRGQNVTFRCDPISEHNRLYWYRQTLGQGPEFLTYFQNEAQLEKSRLLSDRFSAERPKGSFSTLEIQRTEQGDSAMYLCASSSTGGPHEQYFGPGTRLTVT.

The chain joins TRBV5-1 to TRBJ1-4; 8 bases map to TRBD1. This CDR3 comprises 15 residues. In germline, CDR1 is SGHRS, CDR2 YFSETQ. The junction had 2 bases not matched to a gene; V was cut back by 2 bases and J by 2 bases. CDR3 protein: CASSFQGATNEKLFF. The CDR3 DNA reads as TGCGCCAGCAGCTTTCAGGGGGCCACTAATGAAAAACTGTTTTTT.

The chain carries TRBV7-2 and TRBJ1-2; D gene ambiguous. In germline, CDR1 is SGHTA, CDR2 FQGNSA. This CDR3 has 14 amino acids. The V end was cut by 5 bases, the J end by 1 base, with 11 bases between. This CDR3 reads CASSPFSLNYGYTF. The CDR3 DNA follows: TGTGCCAGCAGCCCCTTTTCTCTTAACTATGGCTACACCTTC. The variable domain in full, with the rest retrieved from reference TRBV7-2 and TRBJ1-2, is GAGVSQSPSNKVTEKGKDVELRCDPISGHTALYWYRQSLGQGLEFLIYFQGNSAPDKSGLPSDRFSAERTGGSVSTLTIQRTQQEDSAVYLCASSPFSLNYGYTFGSGTRLTVV.

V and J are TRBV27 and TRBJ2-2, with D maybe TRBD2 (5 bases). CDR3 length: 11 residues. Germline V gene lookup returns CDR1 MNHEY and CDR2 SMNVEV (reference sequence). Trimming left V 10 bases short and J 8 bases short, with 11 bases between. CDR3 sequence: CATRTEGELFF. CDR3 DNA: TGTGCCACCAGGACTGAGGGGGAGCTGTTTTTT.

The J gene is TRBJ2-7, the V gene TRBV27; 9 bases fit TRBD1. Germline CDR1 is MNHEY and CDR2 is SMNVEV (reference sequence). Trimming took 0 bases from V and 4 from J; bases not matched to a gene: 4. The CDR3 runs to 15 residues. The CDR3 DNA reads TGTGCCAGCAGTTTATCGACAGGGGGGGAGTACGAGCAGTACTTC. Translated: CASSLSTGGEYEQYF.

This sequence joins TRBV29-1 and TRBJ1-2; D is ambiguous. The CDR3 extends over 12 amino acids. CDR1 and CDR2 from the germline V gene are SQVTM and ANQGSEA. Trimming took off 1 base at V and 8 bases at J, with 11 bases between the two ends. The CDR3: CSVEAFKSGYTF. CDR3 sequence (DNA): TGCAGCGTTGAAGCCTTTAAATCGGGCTACACCTTC.

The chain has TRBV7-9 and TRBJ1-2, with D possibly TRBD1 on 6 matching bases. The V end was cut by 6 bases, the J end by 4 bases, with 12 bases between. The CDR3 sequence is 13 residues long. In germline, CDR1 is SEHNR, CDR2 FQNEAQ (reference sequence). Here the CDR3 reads CASRSGQLYGYTF. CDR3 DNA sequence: TGTGCCAGCAGATCCGGACAGCTCTATGGCTACACCTTC.

The CDR3, as DNA: TGTGCCAGCAGTTGGACAGGGGGCAGTCAGCCCCAGCATTTT. Its protein product is CASSWTGGSQPQHF. The chain employs TRBV27 and TRBJ1-5; 11 nucleotides agree with TRBD1. J lost 6 bases, V lost 4 bases, and 2 bases had no gene match. The CDR3 length is 14 residues. Germline CDR1 reads MNHEY; CDR2 reads SMNVEV (reference sequence).

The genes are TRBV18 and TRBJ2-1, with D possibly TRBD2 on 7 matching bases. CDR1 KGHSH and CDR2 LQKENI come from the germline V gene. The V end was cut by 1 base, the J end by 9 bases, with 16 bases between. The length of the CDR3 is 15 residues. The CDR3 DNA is TGTGCCAGCTCACCACGGGGGGGGCCCCAGGGTGAGCAGTTCTTC. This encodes CASSPRGGPQGEQFF.

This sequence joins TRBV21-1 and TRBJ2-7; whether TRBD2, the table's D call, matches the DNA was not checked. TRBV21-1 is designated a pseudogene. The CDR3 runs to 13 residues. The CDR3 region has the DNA TGTGCCAGCAGCAACATCCGGGTAGGCGAGCAGTACTTC. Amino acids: CASSNIRVGEQYF.

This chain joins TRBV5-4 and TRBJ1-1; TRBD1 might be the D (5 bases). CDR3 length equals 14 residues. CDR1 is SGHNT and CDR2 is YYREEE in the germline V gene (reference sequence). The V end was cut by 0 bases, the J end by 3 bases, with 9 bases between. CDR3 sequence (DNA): TGTGCCAGCAGCTTGGCTGGGGGGTACACTGAAGCTTTCTTT. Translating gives CASSLAGGYTEAFF.

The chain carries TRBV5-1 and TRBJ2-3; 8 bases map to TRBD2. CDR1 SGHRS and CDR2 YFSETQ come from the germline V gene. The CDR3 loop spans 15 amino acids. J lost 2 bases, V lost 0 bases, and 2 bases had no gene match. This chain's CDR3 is CASSLDSGVTDTQYF. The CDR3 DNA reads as TGCGCCAGCAGCTTGGATAGCGGGGTCACAGATACGCAGTATTTT.

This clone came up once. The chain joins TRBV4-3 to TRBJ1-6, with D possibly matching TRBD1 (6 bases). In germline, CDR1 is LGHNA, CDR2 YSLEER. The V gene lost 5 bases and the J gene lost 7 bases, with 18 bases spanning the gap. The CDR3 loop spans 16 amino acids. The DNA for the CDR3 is TGCGCCAGCAGCGGGGGAGGGGGACGCGGGAATTCACCCCTCCACTTT. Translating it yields CASSGGGGRGNSPLHF.

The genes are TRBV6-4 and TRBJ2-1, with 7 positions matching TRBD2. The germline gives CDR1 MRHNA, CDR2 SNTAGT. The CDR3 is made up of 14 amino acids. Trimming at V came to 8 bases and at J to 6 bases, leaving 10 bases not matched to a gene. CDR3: CASAPLAQGNEQFF. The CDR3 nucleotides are TGTGCCAGCGCTCCACTAGCGCAGGGCAATGAGCAGTTCTTC.

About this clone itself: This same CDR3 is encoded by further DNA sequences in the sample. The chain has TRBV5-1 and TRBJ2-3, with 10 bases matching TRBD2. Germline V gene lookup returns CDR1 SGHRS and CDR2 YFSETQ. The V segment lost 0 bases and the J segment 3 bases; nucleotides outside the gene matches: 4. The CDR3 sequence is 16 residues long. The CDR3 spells CASSLELAGATDTQYF. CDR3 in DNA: TGCGCCAGCAGCTTGGAGCTAGCGGGGGCTACAGATACGCAGTATTTT. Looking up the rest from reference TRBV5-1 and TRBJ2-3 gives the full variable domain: KAGVTQTPRYLIKTRGQQVTLSCSPISGHRSVSWYQQTPGQGLQFLFEYFSETQRNKGNFPGRFSGRQFSNSRSEMNVSTLELGDSALYLCASSLELAGATDTQYFGPGTRLTVL.

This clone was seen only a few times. As DNA, the CDR3 is TGCGCCAGCAGGTACGGGCGGGCTGACTATGGCTACACCTTC. This sequence encodes CASRYGRADYGYTF. The chain employs TRBV4-1 and TRBJ1-2; D is uncertain. V lost 6 bases and J 3 bases, leaving 14 bases between the germline ends. Germline loops: CDR1 MGHRA, CDR2 YSYEKL. The CDR3 runs to 14 residues.

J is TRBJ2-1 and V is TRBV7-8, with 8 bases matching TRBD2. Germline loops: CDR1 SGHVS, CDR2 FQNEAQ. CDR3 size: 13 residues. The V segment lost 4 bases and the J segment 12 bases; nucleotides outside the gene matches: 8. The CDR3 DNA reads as TGTGCCAGCAGCTCCTGGGCGGGGGGTCGGCAGTTCTTC. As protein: CASSSWAGGRQFF.

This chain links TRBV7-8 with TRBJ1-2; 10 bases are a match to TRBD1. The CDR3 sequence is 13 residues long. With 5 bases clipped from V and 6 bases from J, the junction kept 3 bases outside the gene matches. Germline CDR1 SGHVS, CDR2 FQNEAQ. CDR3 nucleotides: TGTGCCAGCAGCCCGACAGGGGGCAATGGCTACACCTTC. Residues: CASSPTGGNGYTF. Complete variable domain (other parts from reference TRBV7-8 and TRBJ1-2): GAGVSQSPRYKVAKRGQDVALRCDPISGHVSLFWYQQALGQGPEFLTYFQNEAQLDKSGLPSDRFFAERPEGSVSTLKIQRTQQEDSAVYLCASSPTGGNGYTFGSGTRLTVV.